Each of the 19 T cell receptor beta chains below was sequenced from the same sample in a study of cytomegalovirus exposure and HLA in healthy donors. Data came from immunoSEQ multiplex PCR; TCRdb stores just in-frame clones and leaves some out. The sample contains around 300,000 clones, approximately 88% of which appear only once. Source material: PBMCs. These receptors all stem from a woman aged 18-30 years in good health and CMV-seronegative.

This clone was detected only once. The chain combines TRBV15 with TRBJ2-6; perhaps TRBD2 as D (5 bases). The germline gives CDR1 LNHNV, CDR2 YYDKDF (reference sequence). Trimming stripped 1 base from V and 11 bases from J, with 21 bases between. The CDR3 is 17 amino acids. CDR3 residues: CATSRAGSMAGFDVLTF. CDR3 coding DNA: TGTGCCACCAGCAGAGCGGGGTCGATGGCAGGTTTCGACGTCCTGACTTTC.

The rearrangement uses TRBV9 and TRBJ1-2; D unresolved. Trimming cost V 0 bases and J 7 bases, with 10 bases left between them. The length of the CDR3 is 13 residues. Germline CDR1 is SGDLS and CDR2 is YYNGEE. The CDR3 DNA reads as TGTGCCAGCAGCGTAGATCTGTTGAGTGGCTACACCTTC. This codes for CASSVDLLSGYTF. Variable domain in full (rest from reference TRBV9 and TRBJ1-2): DSGVTQTPKHLITATGQRVTLRCSPRSGDLSVYWYQQSLDQGLQFLIQYYNGEERAKGNILERFSAQQFPDLHSELNLSSLELGDSALYFCASSVDLLSGYTFGSGTRLTVV.

The chain links TRBV11-2 to TRBJ2-1, with 8 nucleotides matching TRBD1. The CDR3 spans 14 residues. Germline CDR1 is SGHAT and CDR2 is FQNNGV. Trimming cost V 5 bases and J 2 bases; bases outside gene matches: 2. The CDR3 protein is CASSPGQAYNEQFF. The CDR3 DNA is TGTGCCAGCAGCCCGGGACAGGCCTACAATGAGCAGTTCTTC.

This chain links TRBV5-1 with TRBJ2-1; D unresolved. The germline CDR1 and CDR2 sequences are SGHRS and YFSETQ. This CDR3 comprises 12 residues. Trimming removed 0 bases at V and 6 bases at J, with 4 bases between. Here the CDR3 reads CASSLVRNEQFF. The CDR3, as DNA: TGCGCCAGCAGCTTGGTTCGCAATGAGCAGTTCTTC.

The J gene is TRBJ2-1, the V gene TRBV7-3; 9 bases are shared with TRBD2. The CDR3 sequence is 18 residues long. Unmatched junction bases numbered 15, after V lost 3 bases and J lost 6 bases. CDR1 SGHTA and CDR2 FQGTGA come from the germline V gene. The CDR3 nucleotides are TGTGCCAGCAGCTTGATCGGGCGGGAGGGCCTCCCCCTCAATGAGCAGTTCTTC. It encodes CASSLIGREGLPLNEQFF.

The chain is built from TRBV19 and TRBJ2-2; the D is unclear. Trimming took 5 bases from V and 6 from J, leaving 13 bases between them. There are 14 residues in the CDR3. The germline V gene encodes CDR1 LNHDA and CDR2 SQIVND (reference sequence). Here the CDR3 reads CASSDTPPAGELFF. The CDR3 DNA reads TGTGCCAGTAGTGACACACCCCCCGCCGGGGAGCTGTTTTTT.

The J gene is TRBJ1-5, the V gene TRBV6-1; D is unresolved. This CDR3 spans 16 amino acids. The V gene's germline CDR1 is MNHNS and CDR2 SASEGT. V shed 2 bases and J shed 4 bases, with 15 bases lying between them. CDR3 nucleotides: TGTGCCAGCAGTGAATTCGGATTACGAGGGAATCAGCCCCAGCATTTT. Protein sequence: CASSEFGLRGNQPQHF.

This chain uses TRBV6-5 with TRBJ2-7, with 11 bases fitting TRBD2. Germline values: CDR1 MNHEY, CDR2 SVGAGI. The length of the CDR3 is 13 residues. V gave up 10 bases and J gave up 7 bases; unmatched junction bases: 9. CDR3 sequence reads: CATTSGTGGEQYF. CDR3 DNA: TGTGCCACGACTAGCGGGACTGGGGGGGAGCAGTACTTC.

This clone was counted between two and nine times. This CDR3 is CASSPYQAAGGWGQPQHF. Written as DNA, the CDR3 is TGTGCCAGCAGTCCCTACCAGGCGGCTGGGGGGTGGGGACAGCCCCAGCATTTT. This sequence joins TRBV28 and TRBJ1-5; TRBD1 might be the D (5 bases). The length of the CDR3 is 18 residues. Germline V gene data show CDR1 as MDHEN and CDR2 as SYDVKM. The V gene lost 5 bases and the J gene lost 7 bases, with 27 bases spanning the gap.

This clone showed up just a few times. The chain has TRBV18 and TRBJ2-2, with 10 bases aligning to TRBD1. V trimming: 8 bases; J trimming: 1 base; junction bases outside the gene matches: 7. CDR1 is KGHSH, CDR2 LQKENI, per germline. This CDR3 has 16 residues. CDR3 sequence (DNA): TGTGCCAGCACAACAGACAGGGGGCAGAACACCGGGGAGCTGTTTTTT. It codes for CASTTDRGQNTGELFF.

The V and J genes are TRBV7-2 and TRBJ2-6; D may be TRBD2 (6 bases). The CDR3 contains 17 residues. In germline, CDR1 is SGHTA, CDR2 FQGNSA. Trimming pared 5 bases from V and 3 bases from J, leaving 17 bases between. This CDR3 reads CASSPQQRVYGANVLTF. In DNA form, the CDR3 reads TGTGCCAGCAGCCCACAACAGCGGGTCTATGGGGCCAACGTCCTGACTTTC.

The chain joins TRBV28 to TRBJ2-5; TRBD2 matches 7 bases. The CDR3 totals 15 residues. Germline trimming cut 6 bases from V and 1 base from J; bases unmatched to any gene: 8. Per germline, CDR1 MDHEN and CDR2 SYDVKM. CDR3 region: CASSPPGGSQETQYF. The CDR3 DNA is TGTGCCAGCAGCCCCCCGGGAGGCAGCCAAGAGACCCAGTACTTC.

The chain links TRBV5-4 to TRBJ2-1, with D possibly matching TRBD2 (6 bases). The V gene's germline CDR1 is SGHNT and CDR2 YYREEE (reference sequence). V was trimmed by 1 base and J by 8 bases, leaving 13 bases between them. This CDR3 is 14 amino acids long. In DNA, the CDR3 is TGTGCCAGCAGCTTGTGGGGAGCGGGCGATGAGCAGTTCTTC. Protein product: CASSLWGAGDEQFF.

The rearrangement uses TRBV9 and TRBJ1-1, with 9 bases matching TRBD1. V shed 0 bases, J shed 4 bases, and the junction held 4 bases outside the gene matches. Per germline, CDR1 SGDLS and CDR2 YYNGEE. The CDR3 is made up of 15 amino acids. The CDR3, as DNA: TGTGCCAGCAGCGTAGGGACAGGGGTAAGCACTGAAGCTTTCTTT. The encoded protein is CASSVGTGVSTEAFF.

The V and J genes are TRBV7-8 and TRBJ1-2, with D uncertain. The germline CDR1 and CDR2 sequences are SGHVS and FQNEAQ. V lost 6 bases, J lost 3 bases, and 14 bases lay in between. This CDR3 is built from 14 residues. The CDR3 DNA is TGTGCCAGCAGTCGCACAGAAGACCACTATGGCTACACCTTC. This translates into CASSRTEDHYGYTF.

The V and J genes are TRBV27 and TRBJ2-1; the match to TRBD2 covers 10 bases. CDR3 size: 16 residues. V lost 2 bases, J lost 7 bases, and 8 bases stayed unmatched. Germline lookup yields CDR1 MNHEY and CDR2 SMNVEV (reference sequence). The chain's CDR3 is CASSLPASGSKNEQFF. CDR3 nucleotide sequence: TGTGCCAGCAGTTTACCGGCTAGCGGGAGTAAGAATGAGCAGTTCTTC.

Concerning this clone: One end of the junction fails to match germline, which may point to a read error. The chain recombines TRBV6-1 with TRBJ2-7; TRBD1 agrees at 10 bases. Looked up from germline, CDR1 is MNHNS and CDR2 is SASEGT. There are 11 residues in the CDR3. DNA for the CDR3: TGTGCCAGCAGGGCCAGGACAGGGGGGGACTTC. It encodes CASRARTGGDF.

The chain employs TRBV7-9 and TRBJ2-5, with D unresolved. Trimming stripped 1 base from V and 4 bases from J, with 7 bases between. Germline CDR1 and CDR2: SEHNR and FQNEAQ (reference sequence). The CDR3 consists of 13 residues. CDR3 region: CASSLGPGETQYF. The CDR3 DNA reads TGTGCCAGCAGCTTAGGACCGGGAGAGACCCAGTACTTC.

This rearrangement joins TRBV13 to TRBJ2-7; weak D call: TRBD2 (5 bases). CDR3 size: 12 residues. The germline gives CDR1 PRHDT, CDR2 FYEKMQ (reference sequence). V gave up 8 bases and J gave up 6 bases, with 14 bases separating them. The CDR3, as DNA: TGTGCCAGCGGCCTCGGACTGGGCGAGCAGTACTTC. This sequence encodes CASGLGLGEQYF. The entire variable domain, with the rest obtained from reference TRBV13 and TRBJ2-7, is as follows: AAGVIQSPRHLIKEKRETATLKCYPIPRHDTVYWYQQGPGQDPQFLISFYEKMQSDKGSIPDRFSAQQFSDYHSELNMSSLELGDSALYFCASGLGLGEQYFGPGTRLTVT.